This T cell receptor beta chain is from a study of human T cells and chemical hapten exposure. Study in general: All through the approximately 24-week study, the scalp of each patient received diphenylcyclopropenone doses weekly.

V was clipped by 6 bases and J by 13 bases, with 17 bases between them. Germline V lookup: CDR1 SGHDT, CDR2 YYEEEE. There are 12 residues in the CDR3. It was the library that attached unique molecular identifiers to individual cDNA molecules. In the authors' workflow: A typical sample had some 96,000 TCRs, with about 23,224 to 690,600 overall. A single record per CDR3 protein comes from TCRdb applying MiXCR to the RACE reads. TCRdb's processing, not the authors', yielded these V and J calls. The sample gives about 350,000 distinct CDR3 sequences, about 5% of which show up once; around 8% is in the top ten. Time point here: pre-sensitization, week 0. Treatment of the sample: therapeutic diphenylcyclopropenone sensitization with weekly scalp DPC. This clonotype was seen repeatedly, ten times or more.

V is TRBV5-6 and J is TRBJ2-4; tentative D call: TRBD2 (5 bases). The sample here was whole blood, taken in connection with sensitization to the hapten diphenylcyclopropenone (DPC). This sequence originates from a woman under 30 with alopecia areata. Some clones in this sample may be carry-over from other donors' samples. The CDR3 is CASNREGRPQYF. The CDR3 coding sequence is TGTGCCAGCAACAGAGAGGGTCGCCCGCAGTACTTC.